One sample yielded the 13 T cell receptor beta chains listed below, sequenced in a study of CD8+CD57+ T cells in acquired aplastic anemia (dated by TCRdb to about 2018). The reads were generated on an Illumina HiSeq 2000. Genomic DNA was used as template for profiling of TCR beta VDJ combinations and CDR3 sequences. TCRdb reprocessed the public reads (quality trimming at Q25 with fastp, clone calling with MiXCR) and kept in-frame beta chains. Entries that share a CDR3 protein sequence are merged under the most common genes and DNA. This sample gives some 210,000 distinct CDR3 sequences in total; around 60% of them show up just once. The ten most abundant clones make up approximately 32% of the sample. Sequencing input: sorted CD4+, CD8+, or CD8+CD57+ T cells (not recorded which) from PBMCs. The source is a human donor in good health.

This chain uses TRBV29-1 with TRBJ1-3, with unresolved D. The V end lost 7 bases, the J end lost 4 bases, and 8 bases lay between the germline ends. CDR1 and CDR2 from the germline V gene are SQVTM and ANQGSEA. The CDR3 covers 11 residues. In DNA, the CDR3 is TGCAGCGGGATGGAAGGAAACACCATATATTTT. Residues: CSGMEGNTIYF. Combining the CDR3 with reference TRBV29-1 and TRBJ1-3 gives the whole variable domain SAVISQKPSRDICQRGTSLTIQCQVDSQVTMMFWYRQQPGQSLTLIATANQGSEATYESGFVIDKFPISRPNLTFSTLTVSNMSPEDSSIYLCSGMEGNTIYFGEGSWLTVV.

The V call is TRBV2, the J call TRBJ2-5; D not certain. Germline-derived CDR1 and CDR2 are SNHLY and FYNNEI. CDR3 size: 15 residues. V was trimmed by 2 bases and J by 4 bases, leaving 14 bases between them. CDR3 nucleotides: TGTGCCAGCAGTGAATTCCGAGGAGATCCAGAGACCCAGTACTTC. Encoded protein: CASSEFRGDPETQYF.

The CDR3 protein is CAISDGYTEAFF. The CDR3, as DNA: TGTGCCATCAGTGACGGGTACACTGAAGCTTTCTTT. The V and J genes are TRBV10-3 and TRBJ1-1; no reliable D call. Germline V gives CDR1 ENHRY, CDR2 SYGVKD. Trimming left V 3 bases short and J 3 bases short, with 5 bases between. The CDR3 loop spans 12 amino acids.

This clonotype has a count of ten or more. The J gene is TRBJ2-7, the V gene TRBV29-1; 11 nucleotides line up with TRBD1. CDR3 length: 15 amino acids. Trimming cost V 8 bases and J 7 bases; bases outside gene matches: 16. Germline V gives CDR1 SQVTM, CDR2 ANQGSEA. The CDR3: CSIVETGTGGIEQYF. The CDR3 DNA sequence: TGCAGCATTGTTGAAACCGGGACAGGGGGTATTGAGCAGTACTTC.

This rearrangement joins TRBV7-8 to TRBJ2-5; 9 bases line up with TRBD1. Germline CDR1 reads SGHVS; CDR2 reads FQNEAQ. V gave up 5 bases and J gave up 5 bases; unmatched junction bases: 12. This CDR3 has 16 amino acids. The CDR3 nucleotides read TGTGCCAGCAGCCCTCCAGGACAGGGGTCCGGGGAGACCCAGTACTTC. Amino acid sequence: CASSPPGQGSGETQYF.

This chain joins TRBV7-2 and TRBJ1-1; TRBD1 might be the D (5 bases). Germline V gene lookup returns CDR1 SGHTA and CDR2 FQGNSA. Trimming took off 4 bases at V and 5 bases at J, with 23 bases between the two ends. CDR3 size: 17 residues. The chain's CDR3 is CASSSDGPMTGGTEAFF. The DNA of the CDR3 is TGTGCCAGCAGCTCAGACGGACCGATGACTGGGGGTACTGAAGCTTTCTTT. Full variable domain (missing parts from reference TRBV7-2 and TRBJ1-1): GAGVSQSPSNKVTEKGKDVELRCDPISGHTALYWYRQSLGQGLEFLIYFQGNSAPDKSGLPSDRFSAERTGGSVSTLTIQRTQQEDSAVYLCASSSDGPMTGGTEAFFGQGTRLTVV.

This clonotype has ten or more counts. The rearrangement links TRBV4-1 to TRBJ1-1; 7 positions agree with TRBD1. CDR3 size: 14 residues. J was trimmed by 2 bases and V by 5 bases; bases with no gene match: 5. The V gene's germline CDR1 is MGHRA and CDR2 YSYEKL. The CDR3: CASSARTGNTEAFF. The CDR3 nucleotides read TGCGCCAGCAGCGCCCGGACAGGAAACACTGAAGCTTTCTTT.

The J gene is TRBJ1-1, the V gene TRBV11-2; D is possibly TRBD1 (5 bases). This CDR3 spans 14 amino acids. Germline values: CDR1 SGHAT, CDR2 FQNNGV. Trimming cost V 4 bases and J 6 bases, with 15 bases left between them. The CDR3 spells CASSSLTFRAEAFF. The CDR3 DNA reads TGTGCCAGCAGCTCCCTGACATTCAGGGCTGAAGCTTTCTTT. Supplemented by reference TRBV11-2 and TRBJ1-1, the full variable domain reads EAGVAQSPRYKIIEKRQSVAFWCNPISGHATLYWYQQILGQGPKLLIQFQNNGVVDDSQLPKDRFSAERLKGVDSTLKIQPAKLEDSAVYLCASSSLTFRAEAFFGQGTRLTVV.

This clonotype was counted many times. The CDR3 loop reads CASSERTGIGGNTEAFF. CDR3 nucleotide sequence: TGCGCCAGCAGTGAAAGGACAGGGATTGGGGGGAACACTGAAGCTTTCTTT. V is TRBV10-2 and J is TRBJ1-1, with 8 nucleotides matching TRBD1. Looked up from germline, CDR1 is WSHSY and CDR2 is SAAADI. Trimming cost V 3 bases and J 1 base; bases outside gene matches: 10. The CDR3 spans 17 residues.

The rearrangement joins TRBV20-1 to TRBJ2-7; 8 bases match TRBD2. The ends lost 1 base at V and 5 bases at J; junction bases unmatched: 7. The CDR3 is 14 residues long. CDR1 and CDR2 from the germline V gene are DFQATT and SNEGSKA (reference sequence). For the CDR3, the DNA is TGCAGTGCTAGAGTTACCGGGACTAGTAACGAGCAGTACTTC. Encoded protein: CSARVTGTSNEQYF.

In its sample, this clonotype was seen a few times. The chain employs TRBV20-1 and TRBJ2-7; unclear D gene. Germline CDR1 DFQATT, CDR2 SNEGSKA (reference sequence). Trimming took 5 bases from V and 5 from J, leaving 10 bases between them. The CDR3 is 11 amino acids. The CDR3 nucleotides are TGCAGTGCTTCGATCACCCACGAGCAGTACTTC. This translates into CSASITHEQYF.

The chain carries TRBV7-8 and TRBJ2-7; 7 nucleotides align to TRBD2. The germline CDR1 and CDR2 sequences are SGHVS and FQNEAQ. With V trimmed by 5 bases and J by 3 bases, 7 bases remained unmatched. This CDR3 region has 14 residues. The CDR3: CASSLGPGGYEQYF. The CDR3 DNA reads TGTGCCAGCAGCCTGGGTCCGGGGGGCTACGAGCAGTACTTC.

The V and J genes are TRBV7-9 and TRBJ1-5; the D is unclear. From germline, CDR1 is SEHNR and CDR2 FQNEAQ (reference sequence). The V end was cut by 1 base, the J end by 3 bases, with 7 bases between. The CDR3 extends over 14 amino acids. CDR3 sequence: CASSLGNVNQPQHF. Written as DNA, the CDR3 is TGTGCCAGCAGCTTAGGAAACGTCAATCAGCCCCAGCATTTT.